Shown below are 7 T cell receptor beta chains from a single sample sequenced in a study of shared clonotypes between healthy human individuals. The method was immunoSEQ multiplex PCR; TCRdb's version includes in-frame clones alone and lacks a portion of them. The data contain more than 2 million clones, around 95% of them seen just once; the ten biggest clones take up 0.13%. Sequencing was carried out using naive CD4+ T cells sorted from blood. The subset was: CD45RA+ positively selected. These receptors originate from a man aged 18 to 35 in good health.

The V and J genes are TRBV5-4 and TRBJ2-3; D not certain. V was trimmed by 4 bases and J by 2 bases, leaving 11 bases between them. The CDR3 covers 14 residues. The V gene's germline CDR1 is SGHNT and CDR2 YYREEE (reference sequence). The DNA for the CDR3 is TGTGCCAGCAGCCCTAGAGGACCCACAGATACGCAGTATTTT. Translating gives CASSPRGPTDTQYF.

This chain connects TRBV5-1 to TRBJ1-6, with 7 nucleotides matching TRBD1. The germline CDR1 and CDR2 sequences are SGHRS and YFSETQ. Trimming cost V 4 bases and J 6 bases; bases outside gene matches: 4. The CDR3 covers 14 residues. The CDR3 reads CASSVQGINSPLHF. The DNA for the CDR3 is TGCGCCAGCAGCGTACAGGGGATTAATTCACCCCTCCACTTT. Complete variable domain (other parts from reference TRBV5-1 and TRBJ1-6): KAGVTQTPRYLIKTRGQQVTLSCSPISGHRSVSWYQQTPGQGLQFLFEYFSETQRNKGNFPGRFSGRQFSNSRSEMNVSTLELGDSALYLCASSVQGINSPLHFGNGTRLTVT.

The chain links TRBV6-5 to TRBJ2-7; TRBD2 matches 8 bases. The CDR3 totals 15 residues. CDR1 is MNHEY and CDR2 is SVGAGI in the germline V gene. J lost 5 bases, V lost 7 bases, and 13 bases had no gene match. The CDR3 sequence: CASNPPQREGHEQYF. The DNA of the CDR3 is TGTGCCAGCAATCCACCCCAACGGGAGGGCCACGAGCAGTACTTC.

The chain employs TRBV7-2 and TRBJ1-4; 10 bases align to TRBD1. V shed 5 bases and J 8 bases; nucleotides not matched to a gene: 5. The CDR3 covers 14 residues. The V gene's germline CDR1 is SGHTA and CDR2 FQGNSA. The CDR3 sequence is CASSPDRGLEKLFF. Written as DNA, the CDR3 is TGTGCCAGCAGCCCGGACAGGGGGTTAGAAAAACTGTTTTTT.

The chain recombines TRBV28 with TRBJ2-3; D possibly corresponds to TRBD2 (6 bases). Germline CDR1 reads MDHEN; CDR2 reads SYDVKM. The CDR3 sequence is 15 residues long. V gave up 3 bases and J gave up 6 bases, with 16 bases separating them. The CDR3 loop reads CASSFVRGIVDTQYF. CDR3 coding DNA: TGTGCCAGCAGTTTTGTACGGGGGATAGTGGATACGCAGTATTTT.

The V gene is TRBV4-1, the J gene TRBJ1-4; the D gene is possibly TRBD1 (5 bases). The CDR3 is 15 residues long. The germline V and J ends were trimmed by 2 bases and 3 bases, with 10 bases remaining between them. Germline CDR1 is MGHRA and CDR2 is YSYEKL. The CDR3 sequence is CASSQFTGANEKLFF. The CDR3 DNA sequence: TGCGCCAGCAGCCAATTTACGGGGGCTAATGAAAAACTGTTTTTT.

Notes on this clone: Other DNA sequences in this specimen translate into the identical CDR3. V and J are TRBV7-9 and TRBJ2-2; 9 nucleotides align to TRBD1. CDR1 and CDR2 from the germline V gene are SEHNR and FQNEAQ (reference sequence). V dropped 3 bases and J dropped 1; count of bases not matched to a gene: 0. This CDR3 spans 15 amino acids. The chain's CDR3 is CASSLGQGNTGELFF. The CDR3 DNA reads as TGTGCCAGCAGCTTGGGACAGGGGAACACCGGGGAGCTGTTTTTT.